These 20 T cell receptor beta chains came from one sample sequenced in a study of cytomegalovirus exposure and HLA in healthy donors. This table comes from immunoSEQ multiplex PCR, and its TCRdb copy is limited to in-frame clones, with some not included. This sample has around 99,000 clones, with about nine tenths found just once. The sample comprised PBMCs. These receptors were collected from a woman younger than 35 in good health and CMV-seronegative.

This clone was found a few times. J is TRBJ2-7 and V is TRBV11-2; 10 nucleotides agree with TRBD1. Germline V gives CDR1 SGHAT, CDR2 FQNNGV. Trimming took 3 bases from V and 6 from J; bases not matched to a gene: 5. This CDR3 has 14 residues. The CDR3 loop reads CASSLTGTGVEQYF. CDR3 DNA sequence: TGTGCCAGCAGCTTGACCGGGACAGGGGTCGAGCAGTACTTC.

This rearrangement joins TRBV7-9 to TRBJ1-2; 7 bases agree with TRBD1. The CDR3 totals 14 residues. The junction had 8 bases not matched to a gene; V was cut back by 6 bases and J by 4 bases. Germline V lookup: CDR1 SEHNR, CDR2 FQNEAQ (reference sequence). The CDR3 spells CASSPGQQSYGYTF. Here the CDR3 DNA reads TGTGCCAGCAGTCCGGGACAGCAGTCCTATGGCTACACCTTC.

V and J are TRBV28 and TRBJ2-3; 10 nucleotides line up with TRBD2. This CDR3 region has 16 residues. V lost 7 bases to trimming and J lost 1 base; unmatched junction nucleotides: 8. Germline V gives CDR1 MDHEN, CDR2 SYDVKM. In DNA form, the CDR3 reads TGTGCCAGCACCCCTGTAGGGACTAGCGGCACAGATACGCAGTATTTT. Residues: CASTPVGTSGTDTQYF. The variable domain in full, completed from reference TRBV28 and TRBJ2-3, reads DVKVTQSSRYLVKRTGEKVFLECVQDMDHENMFWYRQDPGLGLRLIYFSYDVKMKEKGDIPEGYSVSREKKERFSLILESASTNQTSMYLCASTPVGTSGTDTQYFGPGTRLTVL.

The V gene is TRBV5-1, the J gene TRBJ2-7; 8 nucleotides agree with TRBD1. This CDR3 contains 17 residues. The germline V gene has CDR1 SGHRS and CDR2 YFSETQ. V shed 4 bases and J 5 bases; nucleotides not matched to a gene: 17. CDR3 amino acids: CASSRNIIDRGEHEQYF. CDR3 DNA sequence: TGCGCCAGCAGCCGAAATATAATAGACAGGGGCGAACACGAGCAGTACTTC.

V usage is TRBV6-1 and J usage is TRBJ2-1, with TRBD2 matching over 7 bases. Germline V gene sequence: CDR1 MNHNS, CDR2 SASEGT. The junction had 7 bases not matched to a gene; V was cut back by 7 bases and J by 1 base. CDR3 length equals 15 residues. CDR3 amino acids: CASKPSGASYNEQFF. CDR3 coding DNA: TGTGCCAGCAAACCTAGCGGTGCTTCCTACAATGAGCAGTTCTTC.

This chain uses TRBV7-6 with TRBJ1-6; TRBD1 is a possible D gene (6 bases). CDR1 is SGHVS and CDR2 is FNYEAQ in the germline V gene. The CDR3 has 15 residues. V was trimmed by 3 bases and J by 7 bases, leaving 13 bases between them. The CDR3 here is CASSLMDSTNSPLHF. Here the CDR3 DNA reads TGTGCCAGCAGCTTGATGGACAGCACCAATTCACCCCTCCACTTT. Complete variable domain (other parts from reference TRBV7-6 and TRBJ1-6): GAGVSQSPRYKVTKRGQDVALRCDPISGHVSLYWYRQALGQGPEFLTYFNYEAQQDKSGLPNDRFSAERPEGSISTLTIQRTEQRDSAMYRCASSLMDSTNSPLHFGNGTRLTVT.

A single count supports this clone. Other DNA sequences within the sample encode an identical CDR3. The chain employs TRBV5-4 and TRBJ2-2, with D unclear. The CDR3 runs to 14 residues. Germline V gene data show CDR1 as SGHNT and CDR2 as YYREEE (reference sequence). Deletions cut 0 bases from V and 3 bases from J, with 6 bases between. For the CDR3, the DNA is TGTGCCAGCAGCTTGGGGCAAGACACCGGGGAGCTGTTTTTT. Its translation is CASSLGQDTGELFF.

The rearrangement links TRBV7-4 to TRBJ2-6; 7 positions match TRBD2. CDR3 length: 17 amino acids. V lost 3 bases and J lost 0; bases outside the gene matches: 5. Germline CDR1 and CDR2: SGHVT and SQSDAQ. This chain's CDR3 is CASSFSGRNSGANVLTF. CDR3 in DNA: TGTGCCAGCAGCTTTAGCGGGCGAAACTCTGGGGCCAACGTCCTGACTTTC.

The chain has TRBV6-1 and TRBJ1-5; a weak D match, TRBD1 (6 bases). Germline CDR1 reads MNHNS; CDR2 reads SASEGT. This CDR3 spans 15 amino acids. V was cut by 0 bases and J by 3 bases, with 9 bases left in between. The CDR3 DNA is TGTGCCAGCAGTGAAGCCTGGACAGACAATCAGCCCCAGCATTTT. Residues: CASSEAWTDNQPQHF.

The chain uses TRBV6-6 and TRBJ1-5, with a possible D match to TRBD1 (5 bases). Germline V CDR1 and CDR2: MNHNY, SVGAGI (reference sequence). This CDR3 is built from 15 residues. Trimming took off 6 bases at V and 7 bases at J, with 19 bases between the two ends. In nucleotides, the CDR3 is TGTGCCAGCAGACACGGGGCGGTGGAGGGGCAGCCCCAGCATTTT. This encodes CASRHGAVEGQPQHF.

The chain employs TRBV5-1 and TRBJ1-2; D unresolved. CDR1 and CDR2 (germline): SGHRS, YFSETQ. V was clipped by 1 base and J by 3 bases, with 10 bases between them. The CDR3 sequence is 14 residues long. The CDR3 region has the DNA TGCGCCAGCAGCTTGACGGGTGTGGACTATGGCTACACCTTC. It specifies CASSLTGVDYGYTF.

The chain couples TRBV27 to TRBJ2-3, with 9 positions matching TRBD2. Germline-derived CDR1 and CDR2 are MNHEY and SMNVEV (reference sequence). The trim removed 5 bases at V and 1 base at J, leaving 4 bases unmatched. The CDR3 runs 15 residues. In DNA, the CDR3 is TGTGCCAGCAGTCGTTTAGCGGGGGGCACAGATACGCAGTATTTT. This translates into CASSRLAGGTDTQYF.

The chain couples TRBV14 to TRBJ2-7; D gene uncertain. Germline CDR1 is SGHDN and CDR2 is FVKESK. The germline V and J ends were trimmed by 4 bases and 3 bases, with 13 bases remaining between them. This CDR3 region has 14 residues. CDR3 sequence reads: CASSPLPLRYEQYF. CDR3 nucleotides: TGTGCCAGCAGCCCGCTACCCCTACGCTACGAGCAGTACTTC. The entire variable domain, with the rest obtained from reference TRBV14 and TRBJ2-7, is as follows: EAGVTQFPSHSVIEKGQTVTLRCDPISGHDNLYWYRRVMGKEIKFLLHFVKESKQDESGMPNNRFLAERTGGTYSTLKVQPAELEDSGVYFCASSPLPLRYEQYFGPGTRLTVT.

The chain links TRBV15 to TRBJ1-4; D may be TRBD1 (6 bases). Between the trimmed V and J ends, which lost 3 bases and 3 bases, there was a span of 11 bases. Per germline, CDR1 LNHNV and CDR2 YYDKDF (reference sequence). The CDR3 sequence is 15 residues long. The CDR3: CATSRTGTPNEKLFF. The CDR3, as DNA: TGTGCCACCAGCAGGACCGGGACACCTAATGAAAAACTGTTTTTT. Complete variable domain (other parts from reference TRBV15 and TRBJ1-4): DAMVIQNPRYQVTQFGKPVTLSCSQTLNHNVMYWYQQKSSQAPKLLFHYYDKDFNNEADTPDNFQSRRPNTSFCFLDIRSPGLGDTAMYLCATSRTGTPNEKLFFGSGTQLSVL.

The V call is TRBV27, the J call TRBJ1-2, with 8 bases lining up with TRBD1. The CDR3 totals 15 residues. Germline V lookup: CDR1 MNHEY, CDR2 SMNVEV (reference sequence). V trimming: 9 bases; J trimming: 5 bases; junction bases outside the gene matches: 14. The CDR3 loop is CASGAGQGNFYGYTF. For the CDR3, the DNA is TGTGCCAGTGGGGCTGGACAGGGAAATTTTTATGGCTACACCTTC.

This chain uses TRBV28 with TRBJ2-3; no clear D gene. Per germline, CDR1 MDHEN and CDR2 SYDVKM. This CDR3 has 15 amino acids. Trimming took off 6 bases at V and 2 bases at J, with 15 bases between the two ends. The CDR3 DNA is TGTGCCAGCAGAACCAGTACTCGGGTCACAGATACGCAGTATTTT. Translated, it gives CASRTSTRVTDTQYF.

The chain links TRBV7-2 to TRBJ2-7; 7 bases match TRBD1. V was clipped by 1 base and J by 4 bases; unmatched bases: 7. There are 15 residues in the CDR3. Germline V CDR1 and CDR2: SGHTA, FQGNSA. The CDR3 protein is CASSLGPTGWYEQYF. The CDR3 nucleotides are TGTGCCAGCAGCTTAGGGCCGACAGGGTGGTACGAGCAGTACTTC.

The chain couples TRBV2 to TRBJ2-7, with D possibly being TRBD2 (7 bases). Germline V gene lookup returns CDR1 SNHLY and CDR2 FYNNEI. The CDR3 contains 13 residues. The V end was cut by 11 bases, the J end by 8 bases, with 22 bases between. The CDR3 spells CAGGAGEDPKQYF. The DNA for the CDR3 is TGTGCCGGGGGGGCGGGAGAAGACCCCAAGCAGTACTTC.

The chain has TRBV19 and TRBJ2-1, with D maybe TRBD2 (5 bases). This CDR3 is built from 17 residues. CDR1 is LNHDA, CDR2 SQIVND, per germline (reference sequence). The V and J ends lost 7 bases and 6 bases respectively, with 25 bases between them. The CDR3 here is CASTVSGHARDINEQFF. As DNA, the CDR3 is TGTGCCAGTACCGTCAGCGGCCATGCGAGGGATATCAATGAGCAGTTCTTC.

The chain employs TRBV6-5 and TRBJ1-2; 10 bases fit TRBD1. The CDR3 runs to 15 residues. Losses at the gene ends were 6 bases for V and 5 bases for J; bases not matched to a gene: 9. Germline CDR1 and CDR2: MNHEY and SVGAGI. CDR3 DNA sequence: TGTGCCAGCAGCCGGGGGACAGGGGTTACTTATGGCTACACCTTC. This translates into CASSRGTGVTYGYTF.